Reported below is one T cell receptor beta chain. Its antigen is unidentified. Through Arm-PCR of CDR3 regions and iRepertoire HTBI primers, TCR beta libraries were built. Via MiXCR, TCRdb re-called the multiplex PCR reads, giving one row per CDR3 protein. The table has 500,000 to 700,000 distinct CDR3 sequences, 25% to 35% seen once; the top ten hold around 42%. CDR3 length equals 11 residues. V was shortened by 5 bases and J by 8 bases, with 7 bases between the two germline ends. Germline lookup yields CDR1 LGHDT and CDR2 YNNKEL (reference sequence). Time point here: persistent/refractory GD, antithyroid drugs over 5 years with positive TRAb. RNA isolated from PBMCs was used to make the TCR library. This sample is drawn from a study of regulatory T cells in long-lasting Graves disease. Study conclusions and caveats: Accuracy could have been hurt by small sample size.

The chain recombines TRBV3-1 with TRBJ2-1; D gene uncertain. This receptor was taken from a female donor with Graves disease. This material consisted of peripheral blood mononuclear cells (PBMCs), taken when the disease was refractory, from a patient treated with antithyroid drugs. The CDR3 DNA is TGTGCCAGCAGCGCGCAACATGAGCAGTTCTTC. This encodes CASSAQHEQFF.